Following are 11 T cell receptor beta chains from one sample sequenced in a study of blood T cell repertoires in COVID-19. Libraries were prepared by immunoSEQ multiplex PCR; TCRdb keeps only in-frame clonotypes and omits some of them. The sample carries about 84,000 clones, 83% recorded once. The sample consisted of peripheral blood. Receptors originate from an elderly woman with acute or convalescent COVID-19.

The chain carries TRBV10-3 and TRBJ1-3; tentative D call: TRBD1 (5 bases). Per germline, CDR1 ENHRY and CDR2 SYGVKD. V lost 4 bases and J lost 7, with 14 bases in between. CDR3 length: 14 amino acids. The CDR3 sequence: CAISGGEGRNTIYF. Here the CDR3 DNA reads TGTGCCATCAGTGGTGGGGAGGGACGGAACACCATATATTTT.

About this clone: Other nucleotide sequences from this sample produce the same CDR3. The genes are TRBV27 and TRBJ2-7; tentatively, D is TRBD1 (6 bases). The CDR3 runs 11 residues. Germline lookup yields CDR1 MNHEY and CDR2 SMNVEV (reference sequence). V lost 11 bases and J lost 3, with 11 bases in between. The CDR3 here is CASRGGYEQYF. The CDR3 region has the DNA TGTGCCTCCAGGGGTGGCTACGAGCAGTACTTC.

J is TRBJ2-3 and V is TRBV27, with TRBD1 identical over 9 bases. The germline gives CDR1 MNHEY, CDR2 SMNVEV (reference sequence). The CDR3 consists of 15 residues. With V trimmed by 2 bases and J by 4 bases, 4 bases remained unmatched. The CDR3, as DNA: TGTGCCAGCAGTTTAGACAGGGGGGAATCAGATACGCAGTATTTT. Translation gives CASSLDRGESDTQYF.

The V and J genes are TRBV29-1 and TRBJ2-1; D perhaps matches TRBD2 (6 bases). Germline V gene data show CDR1 as SQVTM and CDR2 as ANQGSEA. This CDR3 is 15 amino acids long. Trimming shortened V by 0 bases and J by 6 bases, and 15 bases separated the two germline ends. The CDR3 spells CSVEDATRSPNEQFF. DNA for the CDR3: TGCAGCGTTGAAGATGCGACTAGATCGCCCAATGAGCAGTTCTTC.

V usage is TRBV10-3 and J usage is TRBJ1-4; 10 bases map to TRBD1. Germline CDR1 ENHRY, CDR2 SYGVKD. The CDR3 sequence is 14 residues long. V was clipped by 10 bases and J by 1 base; unmatched bases: 3. The CDR3 coding sequence is TGTGCCACGGGGACAGGGGTAACTAATGAAAAACTGTTTTTT. Protein: CATGTGVTNEKLFF.

The chain employs TRBV7-9 and TRBJ1-5, with D maybe TRBD1 (5 bases). V lost 5 bases, J lost 5 bases, and 16 bases lay in between. Germline CDR1 SEHNR, CDR2 FQNEAQ (reference sequence). The CDR3 covers 15 residues. In nucleotides, the CDR3 is TGTGCCAGCAGCCTCCCCGCCGGGGGGGATCAGCCCCAGCATTTT. Residues: CASSLPAGGDQPQHF.

This clone appeared a few times. This rearrangement joins TRBV5-1 to TRBJ2-1, with 8 bases matching TRBD1. The V gene's germline CDR1 is SGHRS and CDR2 YFSETQ. The CDR3 covers 15 residues. J lost 6 bases, V lost 3 bases, and 8 bases had no gene match. CDR3 protein: CASSWGQGAGNEQFF. The CDR3 DNA follows: TGCGCCAGCAGCTGGGGGCAGGGGGCAGGCAATGAGCAGTTCTTC.

V gene TRBV5-1 combines with J gene TRBJ2-2; no clear D gene. This CDR3 comprises 14 residues. Trimming stripped 2 bases from V and 8 bases from J, with 13 bases between. CDR1 and CDR2 from the germline V gene are SGHRS and YFSETQ. CDR3 bases: TGCGCCAGCAGCTTCGAGACACCCCTTGGGGAGCTGTTTTTT. Amino acids: CASSFETPLGELFF.

This chain links TRBV7-6 with TRBJ1-2; D is undetermined. Germline loops: CDR1 SGHVS, CDR2 FNYEAQ. The CDR3 contains 13 residues. V was clipped by 2 bases and J by 2 bases, with 6 bases between them. The CDR3 region is CASSLHSNYGYTF. DNA for the CDR3: TGTGCCAGCAGCTTACACAGCAACTATGGCTACACCTTC.

The CDR3 region is CASSLASSGGRPSYEQYF. CDR3 bases: TGTGCCAGCAGCTTAGCGTCCAGTGGGGGGAGGCCCTCCTACGAGCAGTACTTC. The rearrangement links TRBV7-2 to TRBJ2-7; the D gene is possibly TRBD2 (6 bases). This CDR3 region has 18 residues. In germline, CDR1 is SGHTA, CDR2 FQGNSA. V lost 0 bases and J 0 bases, leaving 18 bases between the germline ends.

V and J are TRBV11-2 and TRBJ1-2, with a weak D call TRBD1 (5 bases). The CDR3 totals 13 residues. V lost 4 bases to trimming and J lost 7 bases, with 13 bases between them. CDR1 is SGHAT, CDR2 FQNNGV, per germline. CDR3 sequence (DNA): TGTGCCAGCAGCTGGTCAGGGCAGGCTGGCTACACCTTC. It translates to CASSWSGQAGYTF.